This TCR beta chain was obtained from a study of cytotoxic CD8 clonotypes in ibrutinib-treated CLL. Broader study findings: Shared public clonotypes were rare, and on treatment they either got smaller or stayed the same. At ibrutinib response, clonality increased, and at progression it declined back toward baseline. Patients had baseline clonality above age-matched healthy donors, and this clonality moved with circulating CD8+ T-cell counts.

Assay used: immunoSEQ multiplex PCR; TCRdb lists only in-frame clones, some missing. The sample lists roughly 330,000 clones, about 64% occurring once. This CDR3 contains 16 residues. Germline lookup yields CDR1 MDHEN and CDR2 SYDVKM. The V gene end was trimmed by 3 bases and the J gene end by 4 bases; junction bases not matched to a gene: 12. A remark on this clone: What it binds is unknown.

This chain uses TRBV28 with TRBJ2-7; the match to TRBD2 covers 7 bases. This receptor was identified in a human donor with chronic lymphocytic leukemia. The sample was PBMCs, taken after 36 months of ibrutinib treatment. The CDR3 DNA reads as TGTGCCAGCAGTTTCCCCAAACTAGCGCCCTCATACGAGCAGTACTTC. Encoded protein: CASSFPKLAPSYEQYF.